The next 11 T cell receptor beta chains were all read from a single sample in a study of T cell responses to AZD1222 COVID-19 vaccine. Produced via immunoSEQ multiplex PCR; TCRdb's table is partial and in-frame only. The table has about 100,000 clones, about 85% seen once. Here the sequenced sample was peripheral blood, taken on day 0 of AZD1222 vaccination. The receptors were sampled from an adult in good health.

The sample holds one count of this clone. The chain has TRBV27 and TRBJ1-3; D remains ambiguous. This CDR3 comprises 13 residues. CDR1 and CDR2 (germline): MNHEY, SMNVEV (reference sequence). Trimming shortened V by 6 bases and J by 0 bases, and 6 bases separated the two germline ends. The CDR3 reads CASRTISGNTIYF. In DNA form, the CDR3 reads TGTGCCAGCAGGACCATCTCTGGAAACACCATATATTTT.

This clone was counted once. This CDR3 reads CASSTLPGQGVSYEQYF. The CDR3 nucleotides read TGTGCCAGCAGCACTCTCCCGGGACAGGGGGTGTCCTACGAGCAGTACTTC. The chain joins TRBV7-6 to TRBJ2-7; 11 positions match TRBD1. This CDR3 is built from 17 residues. V shed 5 bases and J 1 base; nucleotides not matched to a gene: 10. Germline V gives CDR1 SGHVS, CDR2 FNYEAQ.

This chain uses TRBV10-3 with TRBJ1-1, with no clear D. The CDR3 totals 14 residues. Germline V gene data show CDR1 as ENHRY and CDR2 as SYGVKD. Trimming cost V 8 bases and J 1 base, with 14 bases left between them. CDR3 nucleotides: TGTGCCATCCGTCCCCGCACAGCGAACACTGAAGCTTTCTTT. It encodes CAIRPRTANTEAFF.

J is TRBJ2-1 and V is TRBV7-6; 7 bases agree with TRBD2. This CDR3 contains 16 residues. CDR1 and CDR2 from the germline V gene are SGHVS and FNYEAQ. V trimming: 3 bases; J trimming: 0 bases; junction bases outside the gene matches: 5. The CDR3 nucleotides are TGTGCCAGCAGCTTTCAACTAGCGCCCTCCTACAATGAGCAGTTCTTC. Translation gives CASSFQLAPSYNEQFF.

This clone was found once. The genes are TRBV20-1 and TRBJ1-2; D unclear. The length of the CDR3 is 12 residues. The germline CDR1 and CDR2 sequences are DFQATT and SNEGSKA (reference sequence). The ends were cut back, 3 bases at V and 4 bases at J, with 9 bases in the middle. In nucleotides, the CDR3 is TGCAGTGCTAGTCGCCAGACCTATGGCTACACCTTC. It encodes CSASRQTYGYTF.

V and J are TRBV6-2 or TRBV6-3 and TRBJ2-7; D gene unclear. The germline V gene has CDR1 MNHEY and CDR2 SVGEGT. The CDR3 runs to 13 residues. Trimming removed 2 bases from V and 5 bases from J, with 10 bases in between. The CDR3 loop reads CASSYPTSNEQYF. In DNA form, the CDR3 reads TGTGCCAGCAGTTACCCAACTTCCAACGAGCAGTACTTC.

The chain combines TRBV13 with TRBJ2-1, with TRBD2 identical over 15 bases. The CDR3 spans 16 residues. The J segment lost 8 bases and the V segment lost 5 bases, leaving 7 bases of the junction unmatched. The germline gives CDR1 PRHDT, CDR2 FYEKMQ (reference sequence). The chain's CDR3 is CASSGGLAGGPHEQFF. The CDR3 bases are TGTGCCAGCAGCGGCGGACTAGCGGGAGGGCCCCATGAGCAGTTCTTC.

The chain joins TRBV7-2 to TRBJ2-7; D is possibly TRBD1 (6 bases). CDR3 length: 13 residues. Germline assignment: CDR1 SGHTA and CDR2 FQGNSA. The V gene lost 6 bases and the J gene lost 5 bases, with 14 bases spanning the gap. The CDR3 region has the DNA TGTGCCAGCAGGAAGGGGGTTTTGGACGAGCAGTACTTC. It encodes CASRKGVLDEQYF.

J is TRBJ2-1 and V is TRBV6-2 or TRBV6-3; D ambiguous. Germline V CDR1 and CDR2: MNHEY, SVGEGT. V lost 2 bases and J 7 bases, leaving 9 bases between the germline ends. CDR3 length: 13 amino acids. The CDR3 sequence is CASSYDSVNEQFF. The DNA of the CDR3 is TGTGCCAGCAGTTACGACTCGGTTAATGAGCAGTTCTTC.

The sample holds one count of this clone. The CDR3 nucleotides are TGCGCCAGCAGCCAAGCGCCATTAAGTAGTGAAAAACTGTTTTTT. This translates into CASSQAPLSSEKLFF. This sequence joins TRBV4-1 and TRBJ1-4; no definite D call. The V end was cut by 1 base, the J end by 7 bases, with 13 bases between. This CDR3 has 15 residues. Germline V CDR1 and CDR2: MGHRA, YSYEKL.

The chain employs TRBV24-1 and TRBJ2-3; TRBD2 aligns across 7 bases. Germline loops: CDR1 KGHDR, CDR2 SFDVKD. The junction had 5 bases not matched to a gene; V was cut back by 4 bases and J by 2 bases. This CDR3 is built from 15 residues. CDR3 residues: CATSDLAGSTDTQYF. CDR3 nucleotides: TGTGCCACCAGTGACTTAGCGGGTTCCACAGATACGCAGTATTTT.